These T cell receptor beta chains were read from a single sample in a study of regulatory T cells in long-lasting Graves disease. TCRdb reprocessed the multiplex PCR reads via MiXCR and lists one record per CDR3 protein. The data hold some 400,000 distinct CDR3 sequences, with about 15% observed a single time. The sample was also linked to a second study, of T cells in Graves' hyperthyroidism and ophthalmopathy.

Source: peripheral blood mononuclear cells (PBMCs), taken at new diagnosis, from a patient treated with antithyroid drugs. Receptors originate from a woman aged 25 to 39 with Graves disease. The CDR3 runs from the conserved cysteine through the conserved F or W.

V,CDR3
TRBV19,CASSIYGGGNQPQHF
TRBV5-4,CASSSPTRSIFVGEQYF
TRBV30,CACGDQANYGYTF
TRBV18,CASSPPVTSGTQGTQYF
TRBV12-3/TRBV12-4,CASRGEGWGEQYF
TRBV28,CASRPGQGYEKLFF
TRBV6-1,CASAGGNYNEQFF
TRBV12-5,CASPRDRENSGNTIYF
TRBV11-2,CASSQTGGPTDTQYF
TRBV12-3/TRBV12-4,CASSLSSGFGGNQPQHF
TRBV5-5,CASSPEVGRANEQFF
TRBV7-3,CASRSGGTSASNEQFF
TRBV24-1,CATSDPRLKDQPQHF
TRBV18,CASSPGGETEAFF
TRBV5-1,CASSFRSGSSSYEQYF
TRBV5-1,CASSLSAETQYF
TRBV6-1,CATGKWGTDTQYF
TRBV6-5,CASSYPMGTLGQPQHF
TRBV28,CASHSGTNTKPDEQFF
TRBV20-1,CSARDRVGEGETQYF